Below are 6 T cell receptor beta chains sequenced from a single sample in a study of cytomegalovirus exposure and HLA in healthy donors (dated by TCRdb to 2015 to 2018). Libraries were made using the immunoSEQ multiplex PCR assay. The multiplex PCR relied on a mix of 60 forward primers for TCR Vbeta segments and 13 reverse primers for TCR Jbeta segments. What TCRdb holds here is the immuneACCESS table cut down to in-frame rearrangements. Part of the clones is not present; checked against another copy, under half of the missing clones reflect an unresolved V gene, and the others are unexplained. This sample lists fewer than 250,000 clones; about 77% were detected once. Over 2% of the sample goes to the ten largest clones. The sequenced sample was PBMCs. These receptors originate from a woman in her 30s in good health and CMV-seropositive.

This clone has at least ten counts. CDR3 DNA sequence: TGTGCCAGTAGCCCCACGGGGGGGTTAAGCTCCTACAATGAGCAGTTCTTC. Translation: CASSPTGGLSSYNEQFF. J is TRBJ2-1 and V is TRBV19; 8 nucleotides align to TRBD2. The CDR3 has 17 residues. Germline V lookup: CDR1 LNHDA, CDR2 SQIVND (reference sequence). J lost 0 bases, V lost 6 bases, and 10 bases had no gene match.

V usage is TRBV28 and J usage is TRBJ1-5; 9 nucleotides agree with TRBD1. This CDR3 contains 16 residues. CDR1 and CDR2 (germline): MDHEN, SYDVKM. V trimming: 10 bases; J trimming: 3 bases; junction bases outside the gene matches: 13. CDR3 residues: CANAVGGQGLNQPQHF. Written as DNA, the CDR3 is TGTGCCAACGCCGTGGGGGGACAGGGACTCAATCAGCCCCAGCATTTT. Full variable domain (missing parts from reference TRBV28 and TRBJ1-5): DVKVTQSSRYLVKRTGEKVFLECVQDMDHENMFWYRQDPGLGLRLIYFSYDVKMKEKGDIPEGYSVSREKKERFSLILESASTNQTSMYLCANAVGGQGLNQPQHFGDGTRLSIL.

This clone was observed a single time. This chain uses TRBV20-1 with TRBJ2-3; D unresolved. Per germline, CDR1 DFQATT and CDR2 SNEGSKA (reference sequence). V was shortened by 2 bases and J by 4 bases, with 4 bases between the two germline ends. This CDR3 has 11 amino acids. CDR3 sequence (DNA): TGCAGTGCTAGAAACTCAGATACGCAGTATTTT. Amino acids: CSARNSDTQYF.

The V gene is TRBV4-3, the J gene TRBJ1-4, with 7 bases fitting TRBD1. CDR1 and CDR2 (germline): LGHNA, YSLEER. CDR3 length: 15 residues. After removal of 4 bases from V and 5 bases from J, the junction contained 7 bases not matched to a gene. In nucleotides, the CDR3 is TGCGCCAGCAGCCGAACGGGACAGATGAATGAAAAACTGTTTTTT. This gives the protein CASSRTGQMNEKLFF.

The chain links TRBV11-2 to TRBJ2-7; a weak D match, TRBD1 (5 bases). Germline V gene data show CDR1 as SGHAT and CDR2 as FQNNGV. CDR3 length: 14 residues. Trimming took 3 bases from V and 3 from J, leaving 12 bases between them. CDR3 sequence: CASSFVQGNYEQYF. DNA for the CDR3: TGTGCCAGCAGCTTTGTCCAGGGTAACTACGAGCAGTACTTC.

V and J are TRBV5-1 and TRBJ2-2; the match to TRBD1 covers 7 bases. CDR3 length: 15 amino acids. Germline V gene lookup returns CDR1 SGHRS and CDR2 YFSETQ. V shed 4 bases and J 5 bases; nucleotides not matched to a gene: 8. CDR3 bases: TGCGCCAGCAGCCCTCCTGCGACAGGGACCGGGGAGCTGTTTTTT. As protein: CASSPPATGTGELFF.